This T cell receptor (beta chain) was captured in a study of memory CD4+ T cells and cytomegalovirus serostatus. Background on the study: Healthy Belgian adult donors included nine or ten CMV-positive and about two dozen CMV-negative people.

Method: immunoSEQ multiplex PCR; TCRdb's copy keeps in-frame clones and lacks some. This sample yields approximately 50,000 clones, of which around three quarters are seen a single time; under 3% belongs to the top ten. The sort gate was single viable CD3+CD4+CD8-CD45RO+ cells for memory CD4+ T cells. Positive selection with CD4 microbeads enriched total CD4+ T cells. Germline CDR1 is MNHEY and CDR2 is SVGAGI. V lost 2 bases and J lost 1, with 14 bases in between. There are 16 residues in the CDR3. V is TRBV6-5 and J is TRBJ1-1; D gene ambiguous. The source material was memory CD4+ T cells from blood. This TCR derives from an adult in good health and CMV-seropositive. The CDR3 region is CASSYGKSSENTEAFF. In DNA, the CDR3 is TGTGCCAGCAGTTACGGGAAATCCTCTGAGAACACTGAAGCTTTCTTT.